The rows below give T cell receptor beta chains drawn from one sample of a study of blood T cell repertoires in COVID-19. Profiled with immunoSEQ multiplex PCR; TCRdb holds only in-frame clones, not every one. The sample consists of some 170,000 clones, approximately 84% of them appearing once. Specimen: PBMCs or T cells enriched from blood (not recorded which). The receptors here all came from a human donor with acute COVID-19. The donor label of this sample is uncertain. The CDR3 runs from the conserved cysteine through the conserved F or W. Each record gives: clone size, D gene, V gene, J gene, CDR3 protein, CDR3 DNA. A D gene is named only where the DNA matches it firmly. A clone size is listed for some rows: how often the clone was seen (once, few, many), or a class if it is expanded.

.	TRBD1	TRBV6-4	TRBJ2-7	CASSVEQGAAYEQYF	TGTGCCAGCAGTGTCGAACAGGGGGCAGCCTACGAGCAGTACTTC
.	TRBD2	TRBV7-9	TRBJ2-1	CASSSAGTSGGPNNEQFF	TGTGCCAGCAGCTCCGCCGGGACTAGCGGGGGCCCCAACAATGAGCAGTTCTTC
.	.	TRBV9	TRBJ2-5	CASSVEGTGETQYF	TGTGCCAGCAGCGTAGAGGGGACTGGGGAGACCCAGTACTTC
.	.	TRBV7-9	TRBJ2-1	CASSSGSSSYNEQFF	TGTGCCAGCAGCTCCGGGAGTAGCTCCTACAATGAGCAGTTCTTC
.	TRBD1	TRBV30	TRBJ1-6	CAWSPTGGSSSLHF	TGTGCCTGGAGTCCGACAGGGGGGAGCTCGTCCCTCCACTTT
.	.	TRBV12-3/TRBV12-4	TRBJ2-3	CASSHTDTQYF	TGTGCCAGCAGCCACACAGATACGCAGTATTTT
once	.	TRBV18	TRBJ2-5	CASSLYQETQYF	TGTGCCAGCTCCTTGTACCAAGAGACCCAGTACTTC
.	.	TRBV27	TRBJ2-2	CASSFLGGSPGELFF	TGTGCCAGCAGTTTTTTGGGGGGTTCTCCCGGGGAGCTGTTTTTT
once	TRBD1	TRBV11-2	TRBJ1-3	CASSQTGGSGNTIYF	TGTGCCAGCAGCCAAACAGGGGGATCTGGAAACACCATATATTTT
.	.	TRBV30	TRBJ2-7	CAWSHQVMGEQYF	TGTGCCTGGAGCCACCAGGTAATGGGCGAGCAGTACTTC
.	TRBD1	TRBV7-2	TRBJ1-5	CASSTGGTGGARNQPQHF	TGTGCCAGCAGCACAGGTGGGACAGGGGGCGCACGCAATCAGCCCCAGCATTTT
few	TRBD1	TRBV5-1	TRBJ2-2	CASSLSPGGNTGELFF	TGCGCCAGCAGCTTGTCCCCAGGGGGCAACACCGGGGAGCTGTTTTTT
.	TRBD2	TRBV6-2/TRBV6-3	TRBJ2-7	CASSSGPGLVARYEQYF	TGTGCCAGCAGTTCCGGCCCGGGACTAGTTGCTCGCTACGAGCAGTACTTC
.	TRBD2	TRBV10-1	TRBJ2-3	CASSKTSGGSDTQYF	TGCGCCAGCAGCAAGACTAGCGGGGGATCAGATACGCAGTATTTT
.	TRBD1	TRBV5-4	TRBJ2-1	CASSWGVAGTGVYNEQFF	TGTGCCAGCAGCTGGGGTGTAGCTGGGACAGGGGTATACAATGAGCAGTTCTTC
.	.	TRBV7-3	TRBJ2-1	CASSLRGGGPYNEQFF	TGTGCCAGCAGCTTAAGAGGGGGGGGACCCTACAATGAGCAGTTCTTC
.	TRBD1	TRBV6-2/TRBV6-3	TRBJ1-2	CASSYNGQGTNYGYTF	TGTGCCAGCAGTTACAACGGACAGGGAACTAACTATGGCTACACCTTC
.	.	TRBV15	TRBJ1-4	CATSAPGKTNEKLFF	TGTGCCACCAGCGCCCCAGGGAAAACTAATGAAAAACTGTTTTTT
.	.	TRBV6-5	TRBJ1-1	CASSSRTASTEAFF	TGTGCCAGCAGTTCCCGGACAGCCTCTACTGAAGCTTTCTTT
.	.	TRBV5-8	TRBJ1-3	CASSLWRGSGNTIYF	TGTGCCAGCAGCTTGTGGCGCGGCTCTGGAAACACCATATATTTT
.	TRBD1	TRBV7-8	TRBJ1-3	CASSLLGTGYFSGNTIYF	TGTGCCAGCAGCTTATTAGGGACAGGGTACTTTTCTGGAAACACCATATATTTT
.	.	TRBV6-5	TRBJ2-2	CATKRGPGELFF	TGTGCCACAAAAAGGGGTCCCGGGGAGCTGTTTTTT